Listed below are T cell receptor beta chains from one sample, sequenced in a study of HIV-infected patients and healthy controls. TCRdb recomputed calls from the 5' RACE reads with MiXCR, one row per CDR3 protein. Among approximately 11,000 distinct CDR3 sequences listed, just over 5% were seen once. Sequencing was done on a sample of blood. Source of these receptors: an adult in good health. CDR3s include the opening cysteine and the closing phenylalanine or tryptophan. A D gene is named only where the DNA matches it firmly. Size is omitted from some rows. Given values are once, few, many or a class for expanded clones.

TRBD2	TRBV20-1	medium-sized	TRBJ2-5	CSARDRLAGQETQYF	TGCAGTGCTAGAGACCGCCTAGCGGGGCAAGAGACCCAGTACTTC
TRBD1	TRBV20-1	medium-sized	TRBJ1-4	CSARDRGQGTNEKLFF	TGCAGTGCTAGAGATCGTGGACAGGGCACTAATGAAAAACTGTTTTTT
-	TRBV2	many	TRBJ1-6	CASSEEGGAISSPLHF	TGTGCCAGCAGTGAAGAGGGGGGGGCGATAAGTTCACCCCTCCACTTT
-	TRBV18	medium-sized	TRBJ1-4	CASSPGINEKLFF	TGTGCCAGCTCACCGGGTATAAATGAAAAACTGTTTTTT
-	TRBV6-1	medium-sized	TRBJ2-3	CASSEEFQGSSTDTQYF	TGTGCCAGCAGTGAAGAATTCCAGGGGTCTTCTACAGATACGCAGTATTTT
TRBD1	TRBV19	many	TRBJ1-5	CASSIRQGDQPQHF	TGTGCCAGTAGTATAAGACAGGGGGATCAGCCCCAGCATTTT
-	TRBV5-1	many	TRBJ1-2	CASSPEDLGGGGYTF	TGCGCCAGCAGCCCAGAGGACCTGGGGGGAGGTGGCTACACCTTC
TRBD1	TRBV6-2/TRBV6-3	many	TRBJ1-5	CASSTAWTGGSNQPQHF	TGTGCCAGCAGCACCGCCTGGACAGGGGGCAGCAATCAGCCCCAGCATTTT
-	TRBV5-5	-	TRBJ2-2	CASSLGPTVNTGELFF	TGTGCCAGCAGCTTGGGTCCTACCGTGAACACCGGGGAGCTGTTTTTT
-	TRBV10-3	many	TRBJ2-5	CAISERQQETQYF	TGTGCCATCAGTGAACGACAGCAAGAGACCCAGTACTTC
TRBD2	TRBV20-1	many	TRBJ2-7	CSAREGLAGPYEQYF	TGCAGTGCTAGAGAGGGACTAGCGGGTCCCTACGAGCAGTACTTC
-	TRBV20-1	medium-sized	TRBJ2-1	CSARDPRQGGYNEQFF	TGCAGTGCTAGAGATCCCCGGCAGGGGGGCTACAATGAGCAGTTCTTC
-	TRBV6-5	medium-sized	TRBJ1-5	CASSYSGGNQPQHF	TGTGCCAGCAGTTACTCGGGCGGCAATCAGCCCCAGCATTTT
TRBD2	TRBV6-2/TRBV6-3	medium-sized	TRBJ2-1	CASSVSAGDPYNEQFF	TGTGCCAGCAGTGTTAGCGCGGGGGACCCTTACAATGAGCAGTTCTTC
TRBD1	TRBV6-2/TRBV6-3	-	TRBJ1-5	CASSYSKDRGRSNQPQHF	TGTGCCAGCAGTTACTCGAAGGACAGGGGACGAAGTAATCAGCCCCAGCATTTT
-	TRBV5-1	medium-sized	TRBJ1-1	CASSLSARDEAFF	TGCGCCAGCAGTTTATCGGCCAGGGATGAAGCTTTCTTT
-	TRBV7-8	medium-sized	TRBJ2-2	CASSFNRVPSTANTGELFF	TGTGCCAGCAGCTTTAATCGTGTCCCCTCGACGGCCAACACCGGGGAGCTGTTTTTT
-	TRBV12-3/TRBV12-4	many	TRBJ2-3	CASISTDTQYF	TGTGCCAGCATTTCCACAGATACGCAGTATTTT
-	TRBV7-7	many	TRBJ2-5	CASSRDAGKETQYF	TGTGCCAGCAGCCGGGACGCAGGAAAAGAGACCCAGTACTTC
TRBD2	TRBV12-3/TRBV12-4	-	TRBJ2-1	CASSPRGTSGRHEQFF	TGTGCCAGCAGCCCCCGAGGGACTAGCGGGAGACATGAGCAGTTCTTC